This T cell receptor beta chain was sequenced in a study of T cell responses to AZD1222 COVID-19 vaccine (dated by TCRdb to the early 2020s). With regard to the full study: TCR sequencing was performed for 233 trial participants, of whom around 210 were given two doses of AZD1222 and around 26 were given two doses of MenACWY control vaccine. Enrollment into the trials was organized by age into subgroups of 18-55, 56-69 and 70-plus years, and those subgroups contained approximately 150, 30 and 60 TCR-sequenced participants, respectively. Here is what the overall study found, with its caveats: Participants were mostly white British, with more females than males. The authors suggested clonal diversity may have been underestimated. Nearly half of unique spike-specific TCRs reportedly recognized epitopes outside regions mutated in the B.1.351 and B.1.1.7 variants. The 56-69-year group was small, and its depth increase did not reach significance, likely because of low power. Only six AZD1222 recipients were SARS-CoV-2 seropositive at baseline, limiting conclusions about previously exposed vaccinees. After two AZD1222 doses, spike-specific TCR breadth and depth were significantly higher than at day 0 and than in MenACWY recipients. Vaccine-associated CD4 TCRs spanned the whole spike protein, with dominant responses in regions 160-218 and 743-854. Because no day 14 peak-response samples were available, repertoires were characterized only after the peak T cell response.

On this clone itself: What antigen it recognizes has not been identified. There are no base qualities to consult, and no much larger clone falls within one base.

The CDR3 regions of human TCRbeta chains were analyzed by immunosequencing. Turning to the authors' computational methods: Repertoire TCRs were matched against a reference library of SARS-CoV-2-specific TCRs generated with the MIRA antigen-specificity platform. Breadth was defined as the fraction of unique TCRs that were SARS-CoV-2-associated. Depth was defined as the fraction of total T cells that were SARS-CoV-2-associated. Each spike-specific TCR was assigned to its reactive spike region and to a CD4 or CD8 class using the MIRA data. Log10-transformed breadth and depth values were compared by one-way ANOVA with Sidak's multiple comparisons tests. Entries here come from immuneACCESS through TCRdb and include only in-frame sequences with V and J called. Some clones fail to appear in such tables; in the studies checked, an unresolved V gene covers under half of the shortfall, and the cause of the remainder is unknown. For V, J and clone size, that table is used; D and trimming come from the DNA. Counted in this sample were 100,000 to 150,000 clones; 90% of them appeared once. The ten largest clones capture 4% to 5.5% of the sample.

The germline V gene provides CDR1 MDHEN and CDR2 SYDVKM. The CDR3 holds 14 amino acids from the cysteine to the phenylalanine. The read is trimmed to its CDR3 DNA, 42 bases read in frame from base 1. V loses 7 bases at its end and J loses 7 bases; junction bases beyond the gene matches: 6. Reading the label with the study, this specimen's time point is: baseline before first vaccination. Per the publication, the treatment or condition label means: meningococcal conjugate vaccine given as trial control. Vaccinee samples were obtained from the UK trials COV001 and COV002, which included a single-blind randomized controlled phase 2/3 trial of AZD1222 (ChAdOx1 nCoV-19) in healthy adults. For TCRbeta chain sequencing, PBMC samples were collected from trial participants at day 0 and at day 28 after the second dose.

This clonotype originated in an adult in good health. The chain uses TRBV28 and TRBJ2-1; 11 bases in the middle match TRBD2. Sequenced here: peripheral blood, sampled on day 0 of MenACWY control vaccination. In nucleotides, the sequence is TGTGCCAGCACTAGCGGGGGGCCTCTAAATGAGCAGTTCTTC. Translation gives CASTSGGPLNEQFF.